The 6 T cell receptor beta chains reported below all come from one sample, sequenced in a study of cytomegalovirus exposure and HLA in healthy donors. Both 60 Vbeta primers and 13 Jbeta primers went into the PCR. Sequencing used immunoSEQ multiplex PCR; TCRdb keeps in-frame clones, though not all of them. The repertoire consists of 100,000 or so clones, with 70% to 90% occurring once and the leading ten covering over 2%. Input material: PBMCs. These TCRs come from a man between 18 and 29 years old in good health and CMV-seronegative.

This chain uses TRBV5-1 with TRBJ2-2, with a weak D call TRBD2 (5 bases). Germline values: CDR1 SGHRS, CDR2 YFSETQ. The ends were cut back, 0 bases at V and 4 bases at J, with 10 bases in the middle. The CDR3 has 15 amino acids. CDR3 bases: TGCGCCAGCAGCTTGGCCGGGGATGGCACCGGGGAGCTGTTTTTT. Translation: CASSLAGDGTGELFF.

The rearrangement uses TRBV6-6 and TRBJ1-6; D unclear. The germline V and J ends were trimmed by 8 bases and 7 bases, with 9 bases remaining between them. This CDR3 is 12 amino acids long. The germline gives CDR1 MNHNY, CDR2 SVGAGI (reference sequence). The CDR3 sequence is CASEGSNSPLHF. The DNA for the CDR3 is TGTGCCAGCGAGGGTTCGAATTCACCCCTCCACTTT.

The J gene is TRBJ2-1, the V gene TRBV19; D is possibly TRBD1 (5 bases). Trimming pared 3 bases from V and 10 bases from J, leaving 16 bases between. This CDR3 has 14 amino acids. The germline V gene encodes CDR1 LNHDA and CDR2 SQIVND (reference sequence). CDR3 in DNA: TGTGCCAGTAGTATGGACGGCAGGGTGGGAGAGCAGTTCTTC. Protein sequence: CASSMDGRVGEQFF. Variable domain in full (rest from reference TRBV19 and TRBJ2-1): DGGITQSPKYLFRKEGQNVTLSCEQNLNHDAMYWYRQDPGQGLRLIYYSQIVNDFQKGDIAEGYSVSREKKESFPLTVTSAQKNPTAFYLCASSMDGRVGEQFFGPGTRLTVL.

The chain carries TRBV2 and TRBJ1-1, with D unresolved. Germline V gene lookup returns CDR1 SNHLY and CDR2 FYNNEI. This CDR3 has 15 residues. Trimming stripped 7 bases from V and 1 base from J, with 16 bases between. CDR3 bases: TGTGCCAGCAAGAGGATCCCCCCGCAGAACACTGAAGCTTTCTTT. This encodes CASKRIPPQNTEAFF.

The chain combines TRBV9 with TRBJ2-3; 14 bases agree with TRBD2. CDR1 and CDR2 from the germline V gene are SGDLS and YYNGEE. V trimming: 0 bases; J trimming: 4 bases; junction bases outside the gene matches: 10. This CDR3 comprises 19 residues. The CDR3: CASSVGLAGGRSLSDTQYF. The CDR3 DNA follows: TGTGCCAGCAGCGTAGGACTAGCGGGGGGGCGGTCGCTCTCAGATACGCAGTATTTT.

The CDR3 here is CASSEARVMNTEAFF. The CDR3 nucleotides read TGTGCCAGCAGTGAAGCGAGGGTCATGAACACTGAAGCTTTCTTT. The chain joins TRBV6-1 to TRBJ1-1; D not certain. This CDR3 has 15 amino acids. Germline lookup yields CDR1 MNHNS and CDR2 SASEGT. V was trimmed by 0 bases and J by 0 bases, leaving 8 bases between them.